This TCR beta chain was obtained from a study of regulatory T cells in long-lasting Graves disease. The overall study: Persistent Graves' disease denoted over 5 years of antithyroid drugs plus positive TSH receptor antibodies.

For this clonotype: Antigen specificity is unknown.

Time point indicated: persistent/refractory GD, antithyroid drugs over 5 years with positive TRAb. Preparation of the TCR library used RNA extracted from PBMCs. Libraries of TCR beta came from iRepertoire HTBI primers plus Arm-PCR of CDR3 regions. TCRdb reanalysed the multiplex PCR reads using MiXCR and keeps one entry per CDR3 protein. The sample records around 450,000 distinct CDR3 sequences, 20% to 25% being singletons. This CDR3 comprises 15 residues. From germline, CDR1 is SQVTM and CDR2 ANQGSEA. V was trimmed by 7 bases and J by 3 bases, leaving 21 bases between them. Points from the study as a whole: Persistent Graves' cases showed lower TCR diversity than newly diagnosed cases.

The sequence was collected from a female donor with Graves disease. The specimen comprised peripheral blood mononuclear cells (PBMCs), sampled when the disease was refractory, from a patient treated with antithyroid drugs. This chain links TRBV29-1 with TRBJ1-1; no firm D call. The CDR3 protein is CSADFAMRLDTEAFF. Here the CDR3 DNA reads TGCAGCGCTGATTTCGCAATGAGGTTGGACACTGAAGCTTTCTTT.